A single TCR beta chain is shown here with its context. Its specificity is unknown. The sample is drawn from a study of response to subunit inactivated influenza vaccine. The CDR3 extends over 13 amino acids. CDR1 is SGHAT and CDR2 is FQNNGV in the germline V gene. V trimming: 2 bases; J trimming: 6 bases; junction bases outside the gene matches: 4. Study results and limitations: Each seasonal influenza vaccination recruits few new T cells, the authors suggested.

TCRdb re-derived calls from the RT-PCR reads in MiXCR, one entry per CDR3 protein. Here the sample spans about 160,000 distinct CDR3 sequences, around 11% being singletons. The sequencing used CD8+ T cells sorted from PBMCs, collected roughly 24 months after vaccination. The TCR originated in a man aged 45 to 75 who received an inactivated influenza vaccine. This chain joins TRBV11-2 and TRBJ2-7; 7 bases are shared with TRBD2. CDR3 loop: CASSLLGGGEQYF. Written as DNA, the CDR3 is TGTGCCAGCAGCTTATTGGGCGGGGGCGAGCAGTACTTC.